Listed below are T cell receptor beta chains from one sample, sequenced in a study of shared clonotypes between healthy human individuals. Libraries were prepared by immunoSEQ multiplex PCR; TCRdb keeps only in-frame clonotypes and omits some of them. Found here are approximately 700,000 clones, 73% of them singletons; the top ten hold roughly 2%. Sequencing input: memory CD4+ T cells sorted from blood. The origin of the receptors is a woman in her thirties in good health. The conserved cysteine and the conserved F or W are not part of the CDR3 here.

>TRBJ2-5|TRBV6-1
ASSDGGQPLGTQY
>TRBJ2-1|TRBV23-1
ASSQVASGGPSSYNEQF
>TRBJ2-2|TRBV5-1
ASSVATGPGELF
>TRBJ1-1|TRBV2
ASRGTDLNTEAF
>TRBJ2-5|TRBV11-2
ASSRGQLQETQY
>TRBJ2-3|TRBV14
ASSQDRLRDTQY
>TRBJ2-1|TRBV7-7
ASSPIAGGHEQF
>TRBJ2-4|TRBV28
ASIGLAVKNIQY
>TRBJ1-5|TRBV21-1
ASSREDRVGSNQPQH
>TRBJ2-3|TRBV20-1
SAGKGDTQY
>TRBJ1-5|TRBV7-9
ASSLGSTPNQPQH
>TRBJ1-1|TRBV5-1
ASSLAGGRGEVGTEAF
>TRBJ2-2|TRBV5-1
ASSLDPAGRSTGELF
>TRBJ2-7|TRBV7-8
ASSLVNRGSYEQY
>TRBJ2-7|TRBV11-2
ASSLGGGGYEQY
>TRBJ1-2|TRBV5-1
ASSLASPLYGYT
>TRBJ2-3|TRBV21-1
ASSKVVGETSDTQY
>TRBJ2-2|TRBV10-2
ASSDLQGGTGELF
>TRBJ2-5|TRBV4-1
ASSQEGGALQETQY
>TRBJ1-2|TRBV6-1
ASSQGQVYGYT
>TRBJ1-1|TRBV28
ASSRADRDTTEAF
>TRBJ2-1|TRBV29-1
SVEIPTAYNEQF
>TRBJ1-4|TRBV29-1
SVNGGGVAGLF
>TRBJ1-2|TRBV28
ASSIQGISYGYT
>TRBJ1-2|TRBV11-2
ASSSRTDLYGYT
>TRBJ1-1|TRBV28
ATFVGQGNTEAF
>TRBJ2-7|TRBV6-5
ASSYSWQGASEQY
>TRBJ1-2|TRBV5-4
ASSAILGGDYGYT
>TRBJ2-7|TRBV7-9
ASSDRDRRGEQY
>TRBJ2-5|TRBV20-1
SARVGETQY
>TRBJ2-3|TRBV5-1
ASSMGTGTDTQY
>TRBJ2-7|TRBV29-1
SVGGDHEQY
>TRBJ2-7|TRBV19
ATRRLAGSYEQY
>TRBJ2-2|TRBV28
ASSFYGGNTGELF
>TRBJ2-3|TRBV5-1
ASSAKGKPGTSDATKETDTQY
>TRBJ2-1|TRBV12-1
ASSLIFGGNLGEQF
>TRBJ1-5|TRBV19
ASTPGGANQPQH